The 3 T cell receptor beta chains below come from one sample, sequenced in a study of beta chain features in type 1 diabetes. The whole isolated RNA underwent reverse transcription, so sequencing captured expressed TCRB transcripts. Clones were read by immunoSEQ multiplex PCR, and TCRdb kept only the in-frame ones, dropping some. The top ten clones hold roughly 0.43% of a sample with 140,000 to 150,000 clones, about 50% of them seen once. The sample comprised Tregs from blood. The receptors derive from a man younger than 30 in good health.

The V and J genes are TRBV6-5 and TRBJ1-4; possible D gene TRBD1, 6 bases. The CDR3 is 15 amino acids. The V and J ends lost 4 bases and 6 bases respectively, with 15 bases between them. CDR1 and CDR2 from the germline V gene are MNHEY and SVGAGI. DNA for the CDR3: TGTGCCAGCAGTTCTAAGACAGGTTGGGATGAAAAACTGTTTTTT. This translates into CASSSKTGWDEKLFF.

This sequence joins TRBV7-9 and TRBJ1-2; D unclear. Per the germline V gene, CDR1 is SEHNR and CDR2 is FQNEAQ (reference sequence). With 10 bases removed from V and 0 bases from J, the gap between germline ends came to 15 bases. There are 14 residues in the CDR3. The CDR3: CAIRRLDSNYGYTF. Written as DNA, the CDR3 is TGTGCCATCCGCAGGTTGGACTCTAACTATGGCTACACCTTC.

Only a few counts were recorded for this clone. The V and J genes are TRBV7-6 and TRBJ2-7; no definite D call. This CDR3 is 16 amino acids long. V lost 0 bases and J lost 0, with 12 bases in between. Germline CDR1 SGHVS, CDR2 FNYEAQ. CDR3 in amino acids: CASSLATPPSSYEQYF. The CDR3 DNA follows: TGTGCCAGCAGCTTAGCGACACCTCCAAGCTCCTACGAGCAGTACTTC.